This TCR beta chain was identified in a study of T cells in Graves' hyperthyroidism and ophthalmopathy. With 6 bases removed from V and 3 bases from J, the gap between germline ends came to 8 bases. Per germline, CDR1 MDHEN and CDR2 SYDVKM. The CDR3 covers 12 residues. This clonotype was observed at least ten times. Diagnosing involved the use of clinical symptoms, serum thyroxine and TRAb, thyroid ultrasound and orbital computed tomography. The PBMCs were taken from under 12 ml of fresh peripheral blood. TCR beta CDR3 sequences were amplified from RNA transcripts. The HTBI primer set drove a first-round RT-PCR of the TCR CDR3. TCRdb redid the calling of the multiplex PCR reads with MiXCR, one entry per CDR3 protein. This sample yields 250,000 to 350,000 distinct CDR3 sequences, of which 22% are seen a single time; around 62% belongs to the top ten.

V gene TRBV28 combines with J gene TRBJ1-1; D is unresolved. The sequencing sample was made of blood. The sequence derives from a man aged 25-45 years with Graves' ophthalmopathy. CDR3 in amino acids: CASSPADTEAFF. CDR3 bases: TGTGCCAGCAGCCCCGCGGACACTGAAGCTTTCTTT.